One sample yielded the 6 T cell receptor beta chains listed below, sequenced in a study of CD8+CD57+ T cells in acquired aplastic anemia. The study profiled TCR beta VDJ and CDR3 using genomic DNA as template. TCRdb used MiXCR to reprocess the reads, holding one entry per CDR3 protein. This sample has roughly 130,000 distinct CDR3 sequences, with roughly 50% found just once. Sequences were obtained from sorted CD4+, CD8+, or CD8+CD57+ T cells (not recorded which) from PBMCs. Source of these receptors: a human donor in good health, serving as a control.

This clonotype was detected many times. The chain is built from TRBV20-1 and TRBJ1-2; no clear D gene. This CDR3 comprises 12 residues. The germline CDR1 and CDR2 sequences are DFQATT and SNEGSKA (reference sequence). V shed 5 bases and J shed 8 bases, with 15 bases lying between them. This CDR3 reads CSASTRGVGYTF. CDR3 DNA: TGCAGTGCTTCGACCCGGGGAGTGGGCTACACCTTC.

This rearrangement joins TRBV25-1 to TRBJ2-3, with D unresolved. The germline V gene encodes CDR1 MGHDK and CDR2 SYGVNS. This CDR3 comprises 15 residues. V lost 2 bases, J lost 0 bases, and 9 bases lay in between. The CDR3 is CASSELVGSTDTQYF. The CDR3 DNA reads as TGTGCCAGCAGTGAACTTGTCGGCAGCACAGATACGCAGTATTTT.

This chain connects TRBV6-1 to TRBJ1-5; D is perhaps TRBD1 (5 bases). Germline V CDR1 and CDR2: MNHNS, SASEGT. The V end lost 5 bases, the J end lost 6 bases, and 8 bases lay between the germline ends. This CDR3 region has 12 residues. The CDR3 DNA follows: TGTGCCAGCAGTAGCAGGGCTCAGCCCCAGCATTTT. Residues: CASSSRAQPQHF.

There are many counts of this clonotype. The chain uses TRBV5-1 and TRBJ1-2; D uncertain. Trimming left V 0 bases short and J 4 bases short, with 16 bases between. CDR3 size: 16 residues. Germline CDR1 is SGHRS and CDR2 is YFSETQ. The CDR3 region is CASSLVSRTSRYGYTF. The CDR3 DNA reads as TGCGCCAGCAGCTTGGTATCGCGCACAAGCCGCTATGGCTACACCTTC.

Ten or more counts support this clonotype. The chain links TRBV30 to TRBJ1-1; 10 nucleotides agree with TRBD1. With V trimmed by 0 bases and J by 8 bases, 3 bases remained unmatched. The CDR3 length is 13 residues. CDR1 GTSNPN and CDR2 SVGIG come from the germline V gene (reference sequence). In nucleotides, the CDR3 is TGTGCCTGGAGTGTTGGGGGACAGGGGGAAGCTTTCTTT. Its translation is CAWSVGGQGEAFF.

The chain joins TRBV29-1 to TRBJ1-1, with D possibly matching TRBD1 (5 bases). Germline V gene lookup returns CDR1 SQVTM and CDR2 ANQGSEA. Trimming cost V 7 bases and J 12 bases, with 21 bases left between them. CDR3 length equals 12 residues. CDR3 nucleotides: TGCAGCGCCCTGGCCCTGGGACGGAGGACTTTCTTT. It codes for CSALALGRRTFF.